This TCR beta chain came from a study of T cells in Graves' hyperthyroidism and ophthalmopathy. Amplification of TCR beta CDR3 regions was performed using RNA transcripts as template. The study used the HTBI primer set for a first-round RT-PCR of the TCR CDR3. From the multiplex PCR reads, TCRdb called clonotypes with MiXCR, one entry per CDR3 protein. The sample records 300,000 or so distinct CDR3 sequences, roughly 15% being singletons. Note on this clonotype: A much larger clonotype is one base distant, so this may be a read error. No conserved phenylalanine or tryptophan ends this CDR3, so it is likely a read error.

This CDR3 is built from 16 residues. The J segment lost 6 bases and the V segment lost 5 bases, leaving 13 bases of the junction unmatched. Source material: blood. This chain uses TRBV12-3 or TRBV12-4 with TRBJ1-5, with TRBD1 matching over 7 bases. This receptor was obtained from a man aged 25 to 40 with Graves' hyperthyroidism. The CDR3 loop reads CASSDQVTGSSQPQHL. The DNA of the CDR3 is TGTGCCAGCAGTGACCAGGTGACAGGGAGTAGTCAGCCCCAGCATCTT.